This T cell receptor beta chain was documented in a study of T cell repertoires in ileal Crohn's disease. Study observations and caveats: Clonal expansions were more frequent in active smokers than non-smokers at surgery. Every patient over 26.8% clonality showed endoscopic recurrence.

Comments on this clone: The antigen is undetermined.

Time point meaning: neoterminal ileum biopsy at postoperative endoscopy, about 6 months after surgery. Here immunoSEQ multiplex PCR was the method, and the copy in TCRdb shows in-frame clones only, minus some. Of fewer than 13,000 clones in the sample, more than 80% are singletons; the top ten hold over 12%. The V end lost 1 base, the J end lost 7 bases, and 17 bases lay between the germline ends. CDR1 is SGHRS, CDR2 YFSETQ, per germline. The CDR3 covers 16 residues. This TCR derives from an adult with Crohn's disease. The specimen sequenced was ileal tissue. The rearrangement joins TRBV5-1 to TRBJ1-4; a weak D match, TRBD1 (5 bases). CDR3 bases: TGCGCCAGCAGCTTGAGCGACTGGATAACAGGTGAAAAACTGTTTTTT. The encoded protein is CASSLSDWITGEKLFF. The full variable domain, with the rest looked up from reference TRBV5-1 and TRBJ1-4, is KAGVTQTPRYLIKTRGQQVTLSCSPISGHRSVSWYQQTPGQGLQFLFEYFSETQRNKGNFPGRFSGRQFSNSRSEMNVSTLELGDSALYLCASSLSDWITGEKLFFGSGTQLSVL.